The T cell receptor beta chain described here comes from a study of blood T cell repertoires in COVID-19. Here immunoSEQ multiplex PCR was the method, and the copy in TCRdb shows in-frame clones only, minus some. The sample includes about 240,000 clones, roughly 85% of them seen just once. This CDR3 is 14 amino acids long. Germline V gene lookup returns CDR1 SEHNR and CDR2 FQNEAQ (reference sequence). V was clipped by 5 bases and J by 4 bases; unmatched bases: 6. Seattle's cohort entered during active infection and was followed longitudinally. The chain carries TRBV7-9 and TRBJ1-1, with 8 bases identical to TRBD1. The sample comprised peripheral blood. The receptor comes from a man over 45 with COVID-19, enrolled during active disease. The CDR3, as DNA: TGTGCCAGCAGCCCAAACAGGGGGAGCACTGAAGCTTTCTTT. It encodes CASSPNRGSTEAFF.